The source of this T cell receptor beta chain is a study of tumor-infiltrating lymphocytes in primary liver carcinoma. The CDR3 extends over 15 amino acids. Germline V lookup: CDR1 MNHNY, CDR2 SVGAGI (reference sequence). With a constant-region primer, TCR beta cDNA was made from about 0.55 ug of total RNA. TCR beta libraries came from three nested multiplex PCR rounds using slightly modified ARM-PCR. For 10 cycles apiece, the opening two PCR rounds ran with TRBV1-TRBV30 forward primers and a C-beta reverse primer. From the multiplex PCR reads, TCRdb called clonotypes with MiXCR, one entry per CDR3 protein. Altogether 100,000 or so distinct CDR3 sequences are present, approximately 82% being singletons, with the ten largest covering 15% to 20%. To note about this clonotype: Relative to the germline gene, one junction end is altered; a read error may explain this.

Unsorted bulk tissue of about 20-30 mg yielded co-extracted RNA and DNA. The chain carries TRBV6-6 and TRBJ1-6; a possible D gene is TRBD1 (5 bases). The sequence derives from a man between 35 and 55 years old with primary liver carcinoma and hepatitis B virus infection. Input material: liver tumor tissue from sampling region 3. Indicated subset: tumor region T3, left-lateral pole. In DNA form, the CDR3 reads TGTGCCAGCAGTCTGGGAACAGGAGGGAATTCACCCCTCCAGTTT. Its translation: CASSLGTGGNSPLQF.